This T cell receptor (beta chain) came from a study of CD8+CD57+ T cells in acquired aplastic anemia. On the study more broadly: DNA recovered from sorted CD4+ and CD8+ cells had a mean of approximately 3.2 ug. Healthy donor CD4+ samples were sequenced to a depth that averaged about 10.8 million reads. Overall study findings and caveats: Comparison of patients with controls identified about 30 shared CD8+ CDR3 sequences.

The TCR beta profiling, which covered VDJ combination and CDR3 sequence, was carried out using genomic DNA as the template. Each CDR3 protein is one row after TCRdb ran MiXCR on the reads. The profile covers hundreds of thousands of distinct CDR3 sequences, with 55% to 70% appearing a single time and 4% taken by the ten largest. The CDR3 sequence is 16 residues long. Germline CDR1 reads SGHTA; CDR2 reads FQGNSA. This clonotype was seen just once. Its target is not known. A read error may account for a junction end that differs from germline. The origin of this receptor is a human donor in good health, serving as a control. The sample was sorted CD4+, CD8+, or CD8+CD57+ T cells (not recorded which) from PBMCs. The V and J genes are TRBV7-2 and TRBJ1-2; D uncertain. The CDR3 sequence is CASSFSRSWETQYYTF. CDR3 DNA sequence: TGCGCCAGCAGCTTTAGTCGGAGTTGGGAGACCCAGTACTACACCTTC.